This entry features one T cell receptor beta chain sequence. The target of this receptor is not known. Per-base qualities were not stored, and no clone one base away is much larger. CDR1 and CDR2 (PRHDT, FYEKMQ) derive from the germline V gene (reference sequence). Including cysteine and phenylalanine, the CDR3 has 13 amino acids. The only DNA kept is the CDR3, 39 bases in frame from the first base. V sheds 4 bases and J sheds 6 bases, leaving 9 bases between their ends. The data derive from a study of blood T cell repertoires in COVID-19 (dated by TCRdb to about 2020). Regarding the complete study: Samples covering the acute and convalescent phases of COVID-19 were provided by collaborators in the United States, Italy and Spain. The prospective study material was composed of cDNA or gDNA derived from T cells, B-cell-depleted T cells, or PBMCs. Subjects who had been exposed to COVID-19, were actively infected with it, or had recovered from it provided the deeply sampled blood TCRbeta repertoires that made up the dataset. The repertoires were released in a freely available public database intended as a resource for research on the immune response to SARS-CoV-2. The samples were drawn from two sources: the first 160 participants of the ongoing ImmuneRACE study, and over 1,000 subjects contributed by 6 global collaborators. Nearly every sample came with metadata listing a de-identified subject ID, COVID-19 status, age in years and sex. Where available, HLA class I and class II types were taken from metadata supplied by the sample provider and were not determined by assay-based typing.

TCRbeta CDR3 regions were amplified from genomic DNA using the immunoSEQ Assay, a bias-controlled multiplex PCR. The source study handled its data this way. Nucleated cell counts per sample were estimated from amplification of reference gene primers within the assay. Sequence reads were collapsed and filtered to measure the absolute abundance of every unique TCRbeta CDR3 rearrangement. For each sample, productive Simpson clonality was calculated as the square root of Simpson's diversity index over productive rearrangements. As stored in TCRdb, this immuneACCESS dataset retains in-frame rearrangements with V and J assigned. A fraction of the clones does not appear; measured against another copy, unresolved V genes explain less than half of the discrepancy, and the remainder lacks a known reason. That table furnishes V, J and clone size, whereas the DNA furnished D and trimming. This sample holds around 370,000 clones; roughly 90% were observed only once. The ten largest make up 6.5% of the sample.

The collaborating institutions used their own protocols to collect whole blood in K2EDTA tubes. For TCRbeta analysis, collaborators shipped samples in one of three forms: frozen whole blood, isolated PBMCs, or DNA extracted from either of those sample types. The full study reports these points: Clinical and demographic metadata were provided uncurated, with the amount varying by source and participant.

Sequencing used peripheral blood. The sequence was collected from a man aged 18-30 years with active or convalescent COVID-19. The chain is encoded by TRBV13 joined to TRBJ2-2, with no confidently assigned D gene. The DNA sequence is TGTGCCAGCAGCTCTCGAGGTCCCGGGGAGCTGTTTTTT. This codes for CASSSRGPGELFF.